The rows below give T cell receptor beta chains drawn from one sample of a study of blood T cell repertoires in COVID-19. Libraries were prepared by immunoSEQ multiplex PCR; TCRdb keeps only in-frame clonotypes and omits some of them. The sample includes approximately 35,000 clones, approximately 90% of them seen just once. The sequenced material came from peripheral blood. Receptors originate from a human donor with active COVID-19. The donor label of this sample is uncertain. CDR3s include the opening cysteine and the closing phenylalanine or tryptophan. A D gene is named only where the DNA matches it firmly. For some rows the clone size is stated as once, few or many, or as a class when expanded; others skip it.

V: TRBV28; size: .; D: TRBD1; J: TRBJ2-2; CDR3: CASRPGQGSGELLAGELFF; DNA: TGTGCCAGCAGACCGGGACAGGGGTCTGGAGAACTGTTGGCCGGGGAGCTGTTTTTT
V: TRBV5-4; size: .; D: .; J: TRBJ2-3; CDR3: CASSFDYRTDTQYF; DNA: TGTGCCAGCAGCTTTGACTATCGCACAGATACGCAGTATTTT
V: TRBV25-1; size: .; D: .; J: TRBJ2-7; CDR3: CASSEETFLGNEQYF; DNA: TGTGCCAGCAGTGAAGAGACCTTCCTGGGCAACGAGCAGTACTTC
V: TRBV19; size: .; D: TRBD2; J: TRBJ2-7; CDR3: CASRPRGREDYEQYF; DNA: TGTGCCAGTAGACCACGGGGGCGGGAGGACTACGAGCAGTACTTC
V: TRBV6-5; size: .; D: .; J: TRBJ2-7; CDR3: CASSPIVATTYEQYF; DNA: TGTGCCAGCAGCCCAATTGTAGCGACTACCTACGAGCAGTACTTC
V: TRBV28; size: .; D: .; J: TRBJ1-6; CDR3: CASSLRDIRNEPLHF; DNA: TGTGCCAGCAGTTTAAGGGACATCCGGAACGAACCCCTCCACTTT
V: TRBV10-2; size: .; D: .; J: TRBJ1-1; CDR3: CASSVGNTEAFF; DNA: TGCGCCAGCAGTGTCGGGAACACTGAAGCTTTCTTT
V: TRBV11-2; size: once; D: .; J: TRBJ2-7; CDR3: CASQKQGGPYEQYF; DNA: TGTGCCAGCCAAAAACAGGGTGGGCCCTACGAGCAGTACTTC
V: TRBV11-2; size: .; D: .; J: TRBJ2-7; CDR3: CASSFSRGTYEQYF; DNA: TGTGCCAGCAGCTTCTCGCGGGGGACATACGAGCAGTACTTC
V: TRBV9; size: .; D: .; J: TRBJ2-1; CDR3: CASSVEGLATEQFF; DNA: TGTGCCAGCAGCGTAGAAGGGCTAGCTACTGAGCAGTTCTTC
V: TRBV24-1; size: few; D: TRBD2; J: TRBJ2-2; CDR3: CATSDWGGEGNTGELFF; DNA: TGTGCCACCAGTGACTGGGGGGGGGAAGGGAACACCGGGGAGCTGTTTTTT
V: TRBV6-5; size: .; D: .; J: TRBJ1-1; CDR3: CASSYDRMPNTEAFF; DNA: TGTGCCAGCAGTTACGACAGGATGCCGAACACTGAAGCTTTCTTT
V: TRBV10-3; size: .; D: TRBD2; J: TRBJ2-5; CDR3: CAISSTGTSGVETQYF; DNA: TGTGCCATCAGTTCAACCGGGACTAGCGGCGTAGAGACCCAGTACTTC
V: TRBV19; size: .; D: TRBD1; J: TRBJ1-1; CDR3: CASSLGTGLEAFF; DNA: TGTGCCAGTAGTCTAGGGACAGGGCTTGAAGCTTTCTTT
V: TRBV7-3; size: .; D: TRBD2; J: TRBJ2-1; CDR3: CASSLLTGTRLREQFF; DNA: TGTGCCAGCAGCTTATTAACCGGGACTAGGCTTAGGGAGCAGTTCTTC
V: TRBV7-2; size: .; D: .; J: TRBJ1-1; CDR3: CASTDQGNTEAFF; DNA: TGTGCCAGCACCGACCAGGGAAACACTGAAGCTTTCTTT
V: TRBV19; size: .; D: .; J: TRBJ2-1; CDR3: CASSIGQATEQFF; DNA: TGTGCCAGTAGTATAGGCCAAGCGACTGAGCAGTTCTTC
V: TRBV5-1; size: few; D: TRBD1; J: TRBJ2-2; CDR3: CASSFGTGLAGELFF; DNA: TGCGCCAGCAGCTTCGGGACAGGGCTTGCCGGGGAGCTGTTTTTT
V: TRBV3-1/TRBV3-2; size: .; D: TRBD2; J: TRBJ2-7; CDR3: CASSQDSGSYEQYF; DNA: TGTGCCAGCAGCCAAGATAGCGGGTCCTACGAGCAGTACTTC
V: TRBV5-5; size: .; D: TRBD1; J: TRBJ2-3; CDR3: CASSSLTGSDTQYF; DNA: TGTGCCAGCAGCTCTCTGACAGGGTCAGATACGCAGTATTTT
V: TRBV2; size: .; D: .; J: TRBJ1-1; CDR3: CASRPDRFGRMNTEAFF; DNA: TGTGCCAGCAGGCCAGACAGGTTTGGGAGAATGAACACTGAAGCTTTCTTT
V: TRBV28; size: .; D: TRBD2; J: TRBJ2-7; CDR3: CASSLEVAGPYEQYF; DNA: TGTGCCAGCAGTTTAGAGGTAGCGGGTCCCTACGAGCAGTACTTC
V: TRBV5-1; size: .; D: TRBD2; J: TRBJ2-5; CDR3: CASSSVAGADETQYF; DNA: TGCGCCAGCAGCTCCGTAGCGGGAGCTGATGAGACCCAGTACTTC
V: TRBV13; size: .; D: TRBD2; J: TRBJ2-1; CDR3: CASSAGLAGDNEQFF; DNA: TGTGCCAGCAGCGCGGGACTAGCGGGAGATAATGAGCAGTTCTTC
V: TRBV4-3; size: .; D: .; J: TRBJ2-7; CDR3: CASSQELQGLQYF; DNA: TGCGCCAGCAGCCAAGAACTACAGGGATTGCAGTACTTC
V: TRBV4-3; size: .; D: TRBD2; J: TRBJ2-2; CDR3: CASSQVAGDTGELFF; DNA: TGCGCCAGCAGCCAGGTAGCGGGAGACACCGGGGAGCTGTTTTTT
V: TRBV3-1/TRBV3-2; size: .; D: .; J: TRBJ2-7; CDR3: CASSQDVADPYEQYF; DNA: TGTGCCAGCAGCCAAGATGTTGCGGATCCCTACGAGCAGTACTTC
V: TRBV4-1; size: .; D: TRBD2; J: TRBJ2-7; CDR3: CASSLGGLAGGEQYF; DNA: TGCGCCAGCAGCCTCGGGGGACTAGCTGGGGGCGAGCAGTACTTC
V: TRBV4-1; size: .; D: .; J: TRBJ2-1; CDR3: CASSPSNGINSEQFF; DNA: TGCGCCAGCAGCCCCTCTAACGGGATCAACTCTGAGCAGTTCTTC
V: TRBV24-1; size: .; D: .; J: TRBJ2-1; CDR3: CATSGKGLRNEQFF; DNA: TGTGCCACCTCCGGGAAGGGCCTTAGGAATGAGCAGTTCTTC
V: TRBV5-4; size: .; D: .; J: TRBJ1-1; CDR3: CASSFPTGSATEAFF; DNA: TGTGCCAGCAGCTTCCCGACAGGCAGTGCCACTGAAGCTTTCTTT
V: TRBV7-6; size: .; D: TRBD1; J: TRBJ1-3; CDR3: CASSPLGQGLVNTIYF; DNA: TGTGCCAGCAGCCCACTGGGACAGGGTTTAGTAAACACCATATATTTT
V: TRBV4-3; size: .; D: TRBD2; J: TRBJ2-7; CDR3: CASSRALPGLAHYEQYF; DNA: TGCGCCAGCAGCAGAGCATTACCGGGACTAGCCCACTACGAGCAGTACTTC
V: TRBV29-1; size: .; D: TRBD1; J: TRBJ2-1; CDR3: CSASGTGYNEQFF; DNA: TGCAGCGCATCCGGGACAGGCTACAATGAGCAGTTCTTC
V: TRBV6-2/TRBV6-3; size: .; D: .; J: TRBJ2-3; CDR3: CASSIRERTDTQYF; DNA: TGTGCCAGCAGTATTCGGGAAAGAACAGATACGCAGTATTTT